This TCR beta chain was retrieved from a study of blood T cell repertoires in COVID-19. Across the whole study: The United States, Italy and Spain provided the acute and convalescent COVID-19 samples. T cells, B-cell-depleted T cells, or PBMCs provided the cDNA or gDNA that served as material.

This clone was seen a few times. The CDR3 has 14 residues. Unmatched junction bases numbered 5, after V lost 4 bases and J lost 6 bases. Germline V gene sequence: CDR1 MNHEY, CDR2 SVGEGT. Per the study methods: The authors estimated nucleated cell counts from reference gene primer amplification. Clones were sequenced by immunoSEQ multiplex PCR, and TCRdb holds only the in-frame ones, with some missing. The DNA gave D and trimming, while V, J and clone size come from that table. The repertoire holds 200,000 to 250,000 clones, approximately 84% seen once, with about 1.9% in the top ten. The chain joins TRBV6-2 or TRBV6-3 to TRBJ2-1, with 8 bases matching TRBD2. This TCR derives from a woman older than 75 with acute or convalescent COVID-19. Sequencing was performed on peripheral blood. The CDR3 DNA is TGTGCCAGCAGTTTTACTAGCGGAGGCAATGAGCAGTTCTTC. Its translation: CASSFTSGGNEQFF.